This is a list of T cell receptor beta chains from one sample in a study of blood T cell repertoires in COVID-19. Repertoires were generated with immunoSEQ multiplex PCR, while TCRdb's copy carries only in-frame clones and drops some. This sample has about 47,000 clones; around 86% occur once, and the top ten carry 12% to 15%. Sequenced input: peripheral blood. These receptors were taken from a human donor with acute or convalescent COVID-19. The donor label of this sample is uncertain. Each CDR3 is given with its conserved first and last residue. The order of the fields is J gene, V gene, clone size, D gene, CDR3 DNA, CDR3 protein. D genes are given only for firm matches. Clone size is stated in some rows and not others, as once, few, many or a class when expanded.

J gene: TRBJ2-7; V gene: TRBV9; clone size: NA; D gene: TRBD1; CDR3 DNA: TGTGCCAGCAGCGCTCAGACAGGGCCTTTCTACGAGCAGTACTTC; CDR3 protein: CASSAQTGPFYEQYF
J gene: TRBJ2-5; V gene: TRBV7-2; clone size: few; D gene: NA; CDR3 DNA: TGTGCCAGCACTAGCGCCCTCCAAGAGACCCAGTACTTC; CDR3 protein: CASTSALQETQYF
J gene: TRBJ1-1; V gene: TRBV2; clone size: NA; D gene: TRBD1; CDR3 DNA: TGTGCCAGCAGGGGACAGCCAATGAACACTGAAGCTTTCTTT; CDR3 protein: CASRGQPMNTEAFF
J gene: TRBJ1-5; V gene: TRBV5-5; clone size: NA; D gene: NA; CDR3 DNA: TGTGCCAGCAGCCCCGACTCAGATTGGGTGCCCCAGCATTTT; CDR3 protein: CASSPDSDWVPQHF
J gene: TRBJ2-7; V gene: TRBV6-2/TRBV6-3; clone size: NA; D gene: TRBD2; CDR3 DNA: TGTGCCAGCAGTAGTCCTAGCGGGGGGGCCGTGCTGTACGAGCAGTACTTC; CDR3 protein: CASSSPSGGAVLYEQYF
J gene: TRBJ1-4; V gene: TRBV12-3/TRBV12-4; clone size: NA; D gene: NA; CDR3 DNA: TGTGCCAGCAGTTTAGGGGGGGGAAAACTGTTTTTT; CDR3 protein: CASSLGGGKLFF
J gene: TRBJ1-3; V gene: TRBV28; clone size: once; D gene: TRBD1; CDR3 DNA: TGTGCCAGCAGCACAGGGGGCTCTGGAAACACCATATATTTT; CDR3 protein: CASSTGGSGNTIYF
J gene: TRBJ1-2; V gene: TRBV19; clone size: NA; D gene: NA; CDR3 DNA: TGTGCCAGTAGTATAGAGAGAGCGCGGGGCTACACCTTC; CDR3 protein: CASSIERARGYTF
J gene: TRBJ1-5; V gene: TRBV7-3; clone size: once; D gene: TRBD1; CDR3 DNA: TGTGCCAGCAGCTTAACGGGGACAGGGGGTGTAGAAGACAATCAGCCCCAGCATTTT; CDR3 protein: CASSLTGTGGVEDNQPQHF
J gene: TRBJ2-7; V gene: TRBV27; clone size: NA; D gene: NA; CDR3 DNA: TGTGCCAGCAGTTTGAGAGGGGGTGGGACCTACGAGCAGTACTTC; CDR3 protein: CASSLRGGGTYEQYF
J gene: TRBJ2-7; V gene: TRBV12-3/TRBV12-4; clone size: NA; D gene: TRBD2; CDR3 DNA: TGTGCCAGCGGGACTAGCGGGACCTACGAGCAGTACTTC; CDR3 protein: CASGTSGTYEQYF
J gene: TRBJ2-7; V gene: TRBV6-2/TRBV6-3; clone size: NA; D gene: TRBD2; CDR3 DNA: TGTGCCAGCAGCCTCGAATGGACTAGCTACGAGCAGTACTTC; CDR3 protein: CASSLEWTSYEQYF
J gene: TRBJ2-2; V gene: TRBV6-1; clone size: NA; D gene: TRBD2; CDR3 DNA: TGTGCCAGCAGTGCGGGATGGGGGGGGGACACCGGGGAGCTGTTTTTT; CDR3 protein: CASSAGWGGDTGELFF
J gene: TRBJ2-5; V gene: TRBV10-2; clone size: NA; D gene: TRBD2; CDR3 DNA: TGCGCCAGCAGTGGGGCGACTAGCGGACCAGGGGAGACCCAGTACTTC; CDR3 protein: CASSGATSGPGETQYF
J gene: TRBJ2-7; V gene: TRBV6-1; clone size: once; D gene: NA; CDR3 DNA: TGTGCCAGCAGTGAAGCCAGGCAGTACGAGCAGTACTTC; CDR3 protein: CASSEARQYEQYF
J gene: TRBJ2-4; V gene: TRBV6-2/TRBV6-3; clone size: NA; D gene: TRBD1; CDR3 DNA: TGTGCCAGCAGCTGGACAGGAGCCAAAAACATTCAGTACTTC; CDR3 protein: CASSWTGAKNIQYF
J gene: TRBJ2-5; V gene: TRBV28; clone size: NA; D gene: TRBD1; CDR3 DNA: TGTGCCAGCACCGTGACAGGGGCGCAAGAGACCCAGTACTTC; CDR3 protein: CASTVTGAQETQYF
J gene: TRBJ2-7; V gene: TRBV7-2; clone size: NA; D gene: TRBD2; CDR3 DNA: TGTGCCAGCAGCCCCCCCTCTAGCGGGAGAGGGGAGCAGTACTTC; CDR3 protein: CASSPPSSGRGEQYF
J gene: TRBJ1-2; V gene: TRBV5-1; clone size: NA; D gene: TRBD1; CDR3 DNA: TGCGCCAGCAACCCTACCACAGGGGGTGGTGGCTACACCTTC; CDR3 protein: CASNPTTGGGGYTF
J gene: TRBJ2-3; V gene: TRBV18; clone size: once; D gene: NA; CDR3 DNA: TGTGCCAGCTCACCCCGTGGTGCTGAGGGCACAGATACGCAGTATTTT; CDR3 protein: CASSPRGAEGTDTQYF
J gene: TRBJ1-1; V gene: TRBV7-9; clone size: NA; D gene: NA; CDR3 DNA: TGTGCCAGCAGTAAGGGGCAGGCGAACACTGAAGCTTTCTTT; CDR3 protein: CASSKGQANTEAFF
J gene: TRBJ1-1; V gene: TRBV27; clone size: NA; D gene: NA; CDR3 DNA: TGTGCCAGCATGAGGCTAATGAACACTGAAGCTTTCTTT; CDR3 protein: CASMRLMNTEAFF
J gene: TRBJ1-2; V gene: TRBV13; clone size: NA; D gene: NA; CDR3 DNA: TGTGCCAGCAGCTTAATCGTAAGCGGGATAGGGCAAATCGGCAGCGGCTACACCTTC; CDR3 protein: CASSLIVSGIGQIGSGYTF
J gene: TRBJ2-2; V gene: TRBV9; clone size: NA; D gene: TRBD1; CDR3 DNA: TGTGCCAGCAGCGTAGTCGTAGGGGGCGCTGGCGGGGAGCTGTTTTTT; CDR3 protein: CASSVVVGGAGGELFF
J gene: TRBJ2-5; V gene: TRBV24-1; clone size: few; D gene: NA; CDR3 DNA: TGTGCCACCAGTACACCTGAGGGGGGGGGCGGTATTCAAGAGACCCAGTACTTC; CDR3 protein: CATSTPEGGGGIQETQYF
J gene: TRBJ2-2; V gene: TRBV4-2; clone size: NA; D gene: NA; CDR3 DNA: TGTGCCAGCAGCCCGTTGGGAAGGGGCACCGGGGAGCTGTTTTTT; CDR3 protein: CASSPLGRGTGELFF
J gene: TRBJ2-1; V gene: TRBV19; clone size: NA; D gene: NA; CDR3 DNA: TGTGCCAGTAGTATATCGCGGTCCTCCTACAATGAGCAGTTCTTC; CDR3 protein: CASSISRSSYNEQFF
J gene: TRBJ1-2; V gene: TRBV7-9; clone size: NA; D gene: NA; CDR3 DNA: TGTGCCAGCAGCTTAGCGTTGGGGGGTTTTGGCTACACCTTC; CDR3 protein: CASSLALGGFGYTF
J gene: TRBJ1-1; V gene: TRBV7-3; clone size: NA; D gene: NA; CDR3 DNA: TGTGCCAGCAGCCCCGGGTCGGGGAGCGCTGAAGCTTTCTTT; CDR3 protein: CASSPGSGSAEAFF
J gene: TRBJ1-1; V gene: TRBV6-5; clone size: NA; D gene: NA; CDR3 DNA: TGTGCCAGCAGTTACCAACAGGGTAGCCCTGAAGCTTTCTTT; CDR3 protein: CASSYQQGSPEAFF
J gene: TRBJ2-5; V gene: TRBV6-5; clone size: NA; D gene: TRBD1; CDR3 DNA: TGTGCCAGCAGTCCCGGGACAGGGGGAGGGGAGACCCAGTACTTC; CDR3 protein: CASSPGTGGGETQYF
J gene: TRBJ2-2; V gene: TRBV9; clone size: NA; D gene: TRBD1; CDR3 DNA: TGTGCCAGCAGCACGCCCCGGGGACAGCCGGGGAGAGGCACCGGGGAGCTGTTTTTT; CDR3 protein: CASSTPRGQPGRGTGELFF
J gene: TRBJ1-1; V gene: TRBV2; clone size: NA; D gene: TRBD1; CDR3 DNA: TGTGCCAGCAAGCGGGACAGGGGAATGGAAGCTTTCTTT; CDR3 protein: CASKRDRGMEAFF
J gene: TRBJ2-7; V gene: TRBV4-1; clone size: NA; D gene: NA; CDR3 DNA: TGCGCCAGCAGCCAAGTAGCTTCCCCTGGCTACGAGCAGTACTTC; CDR3 protein: CASSQVASPGYEQYF
J gene: TRBJ2-5; V gene: TRBV7-2; clone size: NA; D gene: TRBD2; CDR3 DNA: TGTGCCAGCAGCTTAGGCTTGCGGGGGGGCTTCGGGGAGACCCAGTACTTC; CDR3 protein: CASSLGLRGGFGETQYF
J gene: TRBJ1-5; V gene: TRBV30; clone size: once; D gene: NA; CDR3 DNA: TGTGCCTGGAGTGTTGGGGCCACATGGAGCAATCAGCCCCAGCATTTT; CDR3 protein: CAWSVGATWSNQPQHF
J gene: TRBJ2-5; V gene: TRBV2; clone size: NA; D gene: NA; CDR3 DNA: TGTGCCAGCAGTGGAGGGCCGGGAGAGACCCAGTACTTC; CDR3 protein: CASSGGPGETQYF
J gene: TRBJ2-3; V gene: TRBV2; clone size: NA; D gene: TRBD2; CDR3 DNA: TGTGCCAGCAGTGAAGCCCCTAGCGGGAGGGCAAGTACAGATACGCAGTATTTT; CDR3 protein: CASSEAPSGRASTDTQYF
J gene: TRBJ1-1; V gene: TRBV2; clone size: NA; D gene: NA; CDR3 DNA: TGTGCCAGCAGCGGTCAGGGATTGAGAAACACTGAAGCTTTCTTT; CDR3 protein: CASSGQGLRNTEAFF
J gene: TRBJ1-6; V gene: TRBV5-4; clone size: few; D gene: NA; CDR3 DNA: TGTGCCAGCAGCTCTGAACTTGGAGTATCACCCCTCCACTTT; CDR3 protein: CASSSELGVSPLHF
J gene: TRBJ1-2; V gene: TRBV29-1; clone size: NA; D gene: NA; CDR3 DNA: TGCAGCGTTATCCCAGCAGGGGACCGCTATGGCTACACCTTC; CDR3 protein: CSVIPAGDRYGYTF
J gene: TRBJ1-1; V gene: TRBV28; clone size: NA; D gene: NA; CDR3 DNA: TGTGCCAGCAGGACTGCAGGACAAATGAACACTGAAGCTTTCTTT; CDR3 protein: CASRTAGQMNTEAFF
J gene: TRBJ2-7; V gene: TRBV11-3; clone size: NA; D gene: NA; CDR3 DNA: TGTGCCAGCAGCTTGGGGCAGCTGTCCTACGAGCAGTACTTC; CDR3 protein: CASSLGQLSYEQYF
J gene: TRBJ1-5; V gene: TRBV19; clone size: NA; D gene: TRBD1; CDR3 DNA: TGTGCCAGTAGTATTCCGACAGGGCTGGGCAATCAGCCCCAGCATTTT; CDR3 protein: CASSIPTGLGNQPQHF
J gene: TRBJ2-1; V gene: TRBV12-3/TRBV12-4; clone size: NA; D gene: NA; CDR3 DNA: TGTGCCAGCAGCCAGAGACAGGAAACAGAGCAGTTCTTC; CDR3 protein: CASSQRQETEQFF
J gene: TRBJ2-5; V gene: TRBV7-3; clone size: NA; D gene: NA; CDR3 DNA: TGTGCCAGCAGCTTCGGTAGCCAAGAGACCCAGTACTTC; CDR3 protein: CASSFGSQETQYF